A selection of T cell receptor beta chains follows, all from one sample in a study of Graves' ophthalmopathy and Graves' hyperthyroidism. TCRdb passed the multiplex PCR reads through MiXCR, listing each CDR3 protein once. In the table there are about 220,000 distinct CDR3 sequences, roughly a fifth of which are singletons. Material: peripheral blood. The receptors originated from a woman aged 50 to 60 with Graves' ophthalmopathy. CDR3s include the opening cysteine and the closing phenylalanine or tryptophan. D genes are given only for firm matches. Clone size appears in some rows only: once, few, many, or a class for an expanded clone.

j_call clone_size v_call d_call cdr3_aa cdr3_nt
TRBJ1-4 - TRBV5-1 - CASSYRVGATNEKLFF TGCGCCAGCAGCTATAGAGTCGGAGCAACTAATGAAAAACTGTTTTTT
TRBJ2-7 many TRBV12-3/TRBV12-4 TRBD1 CASSWTGWNEQYF TGTGCCAGCAGTTGGACAGGGTGGAACGAGCAGTACTTC
TRBJ1-5 many TRBV6-5 - CASSYSGEVGNQPQHF TGTGCCAGCAGTTACTCGGGCGAGGTGGGCAATCAGCCCCAGCATTTT
TRBJ1-1 many TRBV30 - CAWSEHMNTEAFF TGTGCCTGGAGTGAACATATGAACACTGAAGCTTTCTTT
TRBJ2-7 many TRBV29-1 - CSVGFRGATYEQYF TGCAGCGTTGGATTTCGGGGGGCAACCTACGAGCAGTACTTC
TRBJ2-7 many TRBV27 TRBD2 CASSLGLAGDYEQYF TGTGCCAGCAGTTTAGGACTAGCGGGAGACTACGAGCAGTACTTC
TRBJ2-5 many TRBV7-2 TRBD2 CASSSRTSASLF TGTGCCAGCAGCTCCCGGACTAGCGCGTCCCTCTTC
TRBJ2-7 - TRBV29-1 - CSVVKSYEQYF TGCAGCGTTGTAAAGAGCTACGAGCAGTACTTC
TRBJ2-5 few TRBV30 - CAWRGRANQETQYF TGTGCCTGGCGAGGGAGAGCGAACCAAGAGACCCAGTACTTC
TRBJ2-5 - TRBV4-1 - CASSIRTVQETQYF TGCGCCAGCAGCATCCGGACTGTCCAAGAGACCCAGTACTTC
TRBJ2-4 - TRBV5-1 TRBD2 CASRLAGEENIQYF TGCGCCAGCAGACTAGCGGGAGAAGAAAACATTCAGTACTTC
TRBJ1-1 many TRBV3-1 - CASSLNMNTEAFF TGTGCCAGCAGCCTTAACATGAACACTGAAGCTTTCTTT
TRBJ2-5 many TRBV6-1 - CASKQASGETQYF TGTGCCAGCAAACAGGCCTCTGGAGAGACCCAGTACTTC
TRBJ2-5 many TRBV15 TRBD2 CATSRAGSETQYF TGTGCCACCAGCCGAGCGGGAAGTGAGACCCAGTACTTC
TRBJ2-5 - TRBV10-2 - CASSEFGAQEAQYF TGCGCCAGCAGTGAGTTTGGGGCCCAAGAGGCCCAGTACTTC
TRBJ1-5 - TRBV24-1 - CASRAGGASQPQHF TGTGCCAGCAGGGCCGGGGGGGCGTCTCAGCCCCAGCATTTT
TRBJ1-1 many TRBV5-1 - CASSSGYTEAFF TGCGCCAGCAGCTCGGGTTACACTGAAGCTTTCTTT
TRBJ2-5 many TRBV20-1 - CSARSEGYGETQYF TGCAGTGCTAGGAGTGAGGGTTACGGGGAGACCCAGTACTTC
TRBJ1-1 - TRBV30 TRBD1 CAWSPTGGNTEAFF TGTGCCTGGAGTCCGACAGGGGGGAACACTGAAGCTTTCTTT
TRBJ2-5 many TRBV9 - CASSFAEETQYF TGTGCCAGCAGCTTTGCTGAAGAGACCCAGTACTTC
TRBJ2-4 - TRBV19 - CASSMGTQGAKNIQYF TGTGCCAGTAGTATGGGCACACAGGGAGCCAAAAACATTCAGTACTTC
TRBJ2-5 - TRBV28 - CASMRRYQETQYF TGTGCCAGCATGAGACGGTACCAAGAGACCCAGTACTTC
TRBJ1-6 many TRBV6-5 TRBD1 CASSWRQGDSSYNSPLHF TGTGCCAGCAGTTGGAGACAGGGGGACAGCTCCTATAATTCACCCCTCCACTTT
TRBJ1-1 many TRBV20-1 - CSASPTNWVSDTEAFF TGCAGTGCTAGTCCAACAAATTGGGTCTCGGACACTGAAGCTTTCTTT
TRBJ1-5 once TRBV7-2 - CASSLAAGQPQHF TGTGCCAGCAGCTTAGCAGCGGGTCAGCCCCAGCATTTT
TRBJ1-1 few TRBV28 - CASRMALNTEAFF TGTGCCAGCAGGATGGCTTTGAACACTGAAGCTTTCTTT
TRBJ1-5 many TRBV19 TRBD1 CASSIPDRGNQPQHF TGTGCCAGTAGTATTCCTGACAGGGGCAATCAGCCCCAGCATTTT
TRBJ2-5 many TRBV6-5 TRBD1 CASSPRGTGLKETQYF TGTGCCAGCAGTCCCCGGGGGACAGGGTTAAAAGAGACCCAGTACTTC
TRBJ1-5 many TRBV7-8 - CASSLAESLRNQPQHF TGTGCCAGCAGCTTAGCGGAATCTCTGCGGAATCAGCCCCAGCATTTT
TRBJ1-1 - TRBV29-1 - CSVEGLGVKENTEAFF TGCAGCGTTGAAGGATTGGGGGTTAAGGAGAACACTGAAGCTTTCTTT
TRBJ2-2 many TRBV7-3 - CASSTNDGELFF TGTGCCAGCAGCACCAATGACGGGGAGCTGTTTTTT
TRBJ2-5 few TRBV12-3/TRBV12-4 - CASSPMRGGGKTQYF TGTGCCAGCAGTCCAATGAGAGGGGGCGGGAAGACCCAGTACTTC
TRBJ1-1 many TRBV7-3 - CASSEQGNTEAFF TGTGCCAGCAGTGAACAGGGAAACACTGAAGCTTTCTTT
TRBJ2-5 many TRBV10-1 - CASSDSGYQETQYF TGCGCCAGCAGTGATAGCGGATACCAAGAGACCCAGTACTTC
TRBJ1-5 many TRBV7-9 - CASSASPGSSHPQHF TGTGCCAGCAGCGCGTCGCCCGGCTCGAGTCACCCCCAGCATTTT
TRBJ1-2 many TRBV6-1 TRBD1 CASSDTRTGGYGYTF TGTGCCAGCAGTGATACGAGGACAGGGGGATATGGCTACACCTTC
TRBJ2-6 - TRBV11-2 TRBD2 CASSLPARGGRTGANVLTF TGTGCCAGCAGCTTACCAGCGCGGGGGGGTAGGACTGGGGCCAACGTCCTGACTTTC
TRBJ1-1 - TRBV6-2/TRBV6-3 - CASRTDGNTEAFF TGTGCCAGCAGGACGGACGGGAACACTGAAGCTTTCTTT
TRBJ2-7 once TRBV7-8 - CASSPKGSRGWEQYF TGTGCCAGCAGCCCAAAGGGGTCTCGGGGTTGGGAGCAGTACTTC
TRBJ2-5 few TRBV12-3/TRBV12-4 - CASSLAGTETQYF TGTGCCAGCAGTTTAGCGGGTACCGAGACCCAGTACTTC
TRBJ2-7 many TRBV7-8 - CASTTQGSLYEQYF TGTGCCAGCACCACGCAGGGATCCCTCTACGAGCAGTACTTC
TRBJ2-7 many TRBV12-3/TRBV12-4 - CASSGLTYEQYF TGTGCCAGCAGCGGACTGACCTACGAGCAGTACTTC
TRBJ1-6 many TRBV6-6 - CASSSAGPLGSPLHF TGTGCCAGCAGTTCAGCGGGACCCCTGGGCTCACCCCTCCACTTT
TRBJ2-2 many TRBV11-3 - CASSLPATGELFF TGTGCCAGCAGCTTACCGGCCACCGGGGAGCTGTTTTTT
TRBJ1-6 - TRBV27 TRBD1 CASSFYTGVNNLPLHF TGTGCCAGCAGTTTCTATACAGGGGTGAATAATTTACCCCTCCACTTT
TRBJ2-5 - TRBV3-1 TRBD2 CASSQGTSLTKGETQYF TGTGCCAGCAGCCAAGGGACTAGCTTGACTAAGGGGGAGACCCAGTACTTC
TRBJ1-1 - TRBV29-1 - CSASRLKGPNTEAFF TGCAGCGCCTCGCGCCTAAAGGGGCCTAACACTGAAGCTTTCTTT
TRBJ2-5 many TRBV28 TRBD1 CASSSRTGGQTQYF TGTGCCAGCAGTTCCCGGACAGGTGGCCAGACCCAGTACTTC
TRBJ2-7 many TRBV11-2 - CASSRRVSEQYF TGTGCCAGCAGCCGCAGGGTTAGCGAGCAGTACTTC
TRBJ2-5 many TRBV29-1 - CSVEGVLETQYF TGCAGCGTTGAAGGGGTTTTAGAGACCCAGTACTTC
TRBJ2-7 many TRBV12-3/TRBV12-4 - CAGSRYYEQYF TGTGCCGGCAGTAGGTACTACGAGCAGTACTTC
TRBJ2-5 - TRBV6-1 - CVSNPADGGAETQYF TGTGTCAGCAACCCAGCCGATGGGGGGGCAGAGACCCAGTACTTC